This passage covers 12 T cell receptor beta chains from one sample sequenced in a study of regulatory T cells in long-lasting Graves disease. The authors built TCR beta libraries using iRepertoire HTBI primers and Arm-PCR of CDR3 regions. A single record per CDR3 protein comes from TCRdb applying MiXCR to the multiplex PCR reads. There are a few hundred thousand distinct CDR3 sequences in the sample; about 15% occur only once, and approximately 15% lies in the top ten. Regarding time point: newly diagnosed GD, antithyroid drugs for less than 3 months. The TCR library was made from RNA that had been extracted from PBMCs in TRIzol. These records were also assigned to another study, of T cells in Graves' hyperthyroidism and ophthalmopathy.

The sample here was peripheral blood mononuclear cells (PBMCs), taken at new diagnosis, from a patient treated with antithyroid drugs. The receptors stem from a woman aged 45-65 years with Graves disease.

This clonotype came up many times. The chain combines TRBV20-1 with TRBJ2-5; 7 bases are shared with TRBD2. Germline CDR1 is DFQATT and CDR2 is SNEGSKA (reference sequence). This CDR3 contains 14 residues. V lost 1 base and J lost 2; bases outside the gene matches: 4. CDR3 residues: CSARARLAQETQYF. The CDR3 region has the DNA TGCAGTGCTAGAGCCCGACTAGCTCAAGAGACCCAGTACTTC.

The CDR3 spells CASTFRGRTYNEQFF. The CDR3 region has the DNA TGTGCCAGCACTTTTCGCGGGAGGACCTACAATGAGCAGTTCTTC. The chain carries TRBV5-5 and TRBJ2-1; 8 bases map to TRBD2. With V trimmed by 6 bases and J by 2 bases, 7 bases remained unmatched. Germline CDR1 SGHKS, CDR2 YYEKEE (reference sequence). The CDR3 runs to 15 residues.

This clonotype has only a few counts. The genes are TRBV7-6 and TRBJ2-7, with 12 bases fitting TRBD1. The CDR3 consists of 15 residues. CDR1 is SGHVS and CDR2 is FNYEAQ in the germline V gene. V shed 5 bases and J 3 bases; nucleotides not matched to a gene: 5. The CDR3 sequence: CASSPGTGGRYEQYF. The CDR3 nucleotides are TGTGCCAGCAGCCCCGGGACAGGGGGCCGCTACGAGCAGTACTTC. Together with reference TRBV7-6 and TRBJ2-7, the CDR3 gives the full variable domain: GAGVSQSPRYKVTKRGQDVALRCDPISGHVSLYWYRQALGQGPEFLTYFNYEAQQDKSGLPNDRFSAERPEGSISTLTIQRTEQRDSAMYRCASSPGTGGRYEQYFGPGTRLTVT.

The chain employs TRBV2 and TRBJ1-6; D unclear. Looked up from germline, CDR1 is SNHLY and CDR2 is FYNNEI. The CDR3 runs to 16 residues. Between the trimmed V and J ends, which lost 3 bases and 6 bases, there was a span of 15 bases. DNA of the CDR3: TGTGCCAGCAGTGAGGGGATTGGCCTCCGTAATTCACCCCTCCACTTT. It translates to CASSEGIGLRNSPLHF.

The chain recombines TRBV28 with TRBJ1-4; D ambiguous. Germline assignment: CDR1 MDHEN and CDR2 SYDVKM. CDR3 length: 13 residues. Trimming cost V 8 bases and J 3 bases, with 10 bases left between them. CDR3 loop: CASSSGANEKLFF. The CDR3 DNA sequence: TGTGCCAGCTCCTCCGGAGCTAATGAAAAACTGTTTTTT. The full variable domain, with the rest looked up from reference TRBV28 and TRBJ1-4, is DVKVTQSSRYLVKRTGEKVFLECVQDMDHENMFWYRQDPGLGLRLIYFSYDVKMKEKGDIPEGYSVSREKKERFSLILESASTNQTSMYLCASSSGANEKLFFGSGTQLSVL.

This clonotype was picked up many times. The rearrangement joins TRBV28 to TRBJ2-3; D is undetermined. The CDR3 is made up of 18 amino acids. CDR1 is MDHEN and CDR2 is SYDVKM in the germline V gene. Trimming pared 4 bases from V and 1 base from J, leaving 21 bases between. Here the CDR3 reads CASSSPRASSRGTDTQYF. CDR3 DNA: TGTGCCAGCAGTTCCCCCCGGGCTTCTAGTCGTGGCACAGATACGCAGTATTTT.

Of note for this clonotype: The conserved phenylalanine or tryptophan is not found at the CDR3 terminus, so this likely reflects a read error. V gene TRBV5-1 combines with J gene TRBJ2-1; 10 bases are shared with TRBD2. Germline loops: CDR1 SGHRS, CDR2 YFSETQ. With 1 base clipped from V and 7 bases from J, the junction kept 2 bases outside the gene matches. The CDR3 loop spans 14 amino acids. The CDR3 region is CASSLTSGVNEQFL. CDR3 bases: TGCGCCAGCAGCTTGACTAGCGGGGTGAATGAGCAGTTCCTC.

This clonotype was detected ten times or more. V and J are TRBV2 and TRBJ2-1, with 8 nucleotides matching TRBD2. The CDR3 consists of 14 residues. Germline CDR1 reads SNHLY; CDR2 reads FYNNEI. Unmatched junction bases numbered 10, after V lost 10 bases and J lost 5 bases. For the CDR3, the DNA is TGTGCCACCTCGGAGCGGGAGCCCAACAATGAGCAGTTCTTC. This sequence encodes CATSEREPNNEQFF.

This clonotype was found a few times. The chain couples TRBV28 to TRBJ1-6, with D possibly being TRBD1 (5 bases). Trimming left V 2 bases short and J 11 bases short, with 19 bases between. The length of the CDR3 is 16 residues. Germline lookup yields CDR1 MDHEN and CDR2 SYDVKM. CDR3 in DNA: TGTGCCAGCAGTTTAGTCTTTCGGAGGGGCTCGGCACCCCTCCACTTT. It codes for CASSLVFRRGSAPLHF.

The gene calls are TRBV20-1 and TRBJ1-5; possible D gene TRBD1, 6 bases. The CDR3 sequence is 16 residues long. From germline, CDR1 is DFQATT and CDR2 SNEGSKA (reference sequence). The V end lost 0 bases, the J end lost 4 bases, and 16 bases lay between the germline ends. CDR3 sequence reads: CSAREPLTGKNQPQHF. In nucleotides, the CDR3 is TGCAGTGCTAGAGAACCCCTGACAGGTAAAAATCAGCCCCAGCATTTT.

This clonotype was detected many times. The chain couples TRBV12-5 to TRBJ2-1; 13 nucleotides agree with TRBD2. V lost 7 bases and J lost 2; bases outside the gene matches: 8. This CDR3 spans 17 amino acids. Germline loops: CDR1 LGHNT, CDR2 FRNRAP. CDR3 bases: TGTGCTAGTGCCGGACTAGCGGGAGCGGCCCCCTACAATGAGCAGTTCTTC. Translating gives CASAGLAGAAPYNEQFF.

This clonotype was picked up many times. The chain recombines TRBV6-5 with TRBJ2-2; D call uncertain. The CDR3 length is 13 residues. Trimming took off 2 bases at V and 8 bases at J, with 9 bases between the two ends. CDR1 is MNHEY, CDR2 SVGAGI, per germline. The CDR3 bases are TGTGCCAGCAGTTACGACCCCTCGGGGGAGCTGTTTTTT. Translating it yields CASSYDPSGELFF.